Listed here are 28 T cell receptor beta chains from one sample, sequenced in a study of cytomegalovirus exposure and HLA in healthy donors. The study ran its PCR with 60 Vbeta and 13 Jbeta primers. Assay used: immunoSEQ multiplex PCR; TCRdb lists only in-frame clones, some missing. The sample includes 150,000 to 200,000 clones, 70% to 85% seen only once; the top ten take 4.8%. The sequenced sample consisted of PBMCs. These receptors were obtained from a man younger than 35 in good health and CMV-seronegative.

The chain has TRBV29-1 and TRBJ1-1; D might be TRBD1 (6 bases). CDR1 is SQVTM, CDR2 ANQGSEA, per germline. The CDR3 has 12 amino acids. The V and J ends lost 5 bases and 3 bases respectively, with 10 bases between them. The CDR3 DNA sequence: TGCAGCGTTAGGGGGAGGGACACTGAAGCTTTCTTT. This codes for CSVRGRDTEAFF.

J is TRBJ1-2 and V is TRBV6-1; D is unresolved. From germline, CDR1 is MNHNS and CDR2 SASEGT. The CDR3 consists of 13 residues. The V gene lost 4 bases and the J gene lost 5 bases, with 11 bases spanning the gap. CDR3 nucleotide sequence: TGTGCCAGCAGTGCAACAGCTTTTTATGGCTACACCTTC. Translating it yields CASSATAFYGYTF.

The rearrangement links TRBV4-1 to TRBJ1-5; 8 nucleotides align to TRBD1. Near its end, the DNA agrees better with TRBJ2-3, so the J call may be wrong. This CDR3 spans 17 amino acids. In germline, CDR1 is MGHRA, CDR2 YSYEKL. Written as DNA, the CDR3 is TGCGCCAGCAGCCTCACCTCTCCAGGGGGCGTTGATCAGCCCCAGTATTTT. This codes for CASSLTSPGGVDQPQYF.

This clone was recorded once. J is TRBJ1-2 and V is TRBV4-3; tentatively, D is TRBD1 (6 bases). CDR3 size: 15 residues. The V and J ends lost 2 bases and 4 bases respectively, with 14 bases between them. CDR1 is LGHNA, CDR2 YSLEER, per germline. In nucleotides, the CDR3 is TGCGCCAGCAGCCAAAACGGACAGTCGAGCTATGGCTACACCTTC. It encodes CASSQNGQSSYGYTF.

The chain joins TRBV7-8 to TRBJ2-5; D is unclear. The CDR3 spans 12 residues. Germline V lookup: CDR1 SGHVS, CDR2 FQNEAQ. The germline V and J ends were trimmed by 5 bases and 0 bases, with 4 bases remaining between them. The CDR3 bases are TGTGCCAGCAGCCGGGACCAAGAGACCCAGTACTTC. It codes for CASSRDQETQYF.

The chain employs TRBV2 and TRBJ2-1; no clear D. Germline V CDR1 and CDR2: SNHLY, FYNNEI. The CDR3 loop spans 12 amino acids. The V end was cut by 3 bases, the J end by 7 bases, with 7 bases between. DNA of the CDR3: TGTGCCAGCAGTGATGGCAGAAATGAGCAGTTCTTC. Its translation: CASSDGRNEQFF.

This clone occurred a few times. J is TRBJ1-4 and V is TRBV9; D call uncertain. Trimming removed 3 bases from V and 7 bases from J, with 13 bases in between. The CDR3 has 14 amino acids. Germline assignment: CDR1 SGDLS and CDR2 YYNGEE. The CDR3, as DNA: TGTGCCAGCAGCGGTCCGTTTCGGGGTGAAAAACTGTTTTTT. It is translated as CASSGPFRGEKLFF.

J is TRBJ2-7 and V is TRBV2; TRBD1 matches at 9 bases. This CDR3 region has 12 residues. V gave up 9 bases and J gave up 6 bases; unmatched junction bases: 6. The germline gives CDR1 SNHLY, CDR2 FYNNEI. DNA for the CDR3: TGTGCCAGAGGGACAGGGACTGGCGAGCAGTACTTC. Protein: CARGTGTGEQYF.

This chain connects TRBV7-8 to TRBJ2-5, with 9 bases fitting TRBD1. The end of the DNA fits TRBJ2-7 better, so the J call may be wrong. From germline, CDR1 is SGHVS and CDR2 FQNEAQ. The CDR3 sequence is 16 residues long. CDR3 loop: CASSLTGGTISYEQYF. As DNA, the CDR3 is TGTGCCAGCAGCTTGACAGGGGGTACAATCTCCTACGAGCAGTACTTC.

This chain connects TRBV11-3 to TRBJ2-3; 7 nucleotides match TRBD2. V dropped 1 base and J dropped 6; count of bases not matched to a gene: 1. This CDR3 is built from 13 residues. Germline V gene lookup returns CDR1 SGHNT and CDR2 YENEEA. The CDR3 DNA reads TGTGCCAGCAGCTTAGTCGGGGGGGATACGCAGTATTTT. Translating gives CASSLVGGDTQYF.

V and J are TRBV13 and TRBJ2-7; perhaps TRBD1 as D (5 bases). Germline assignment: CDR1 PRHDT and CDR2 FYEKMQ (reference sequence). The CDR3 runs 16 residues. The germline V and J ends were trimmed by 3 bases and 2 bases, with 17 bases remaining between them. The CDR3 sequence is CASSFCEYGAPYEQYF. Written as DNA, the CDR3 is TGTGCCAGCAGCTTCTGTGAGTATGGGGCCCCCTACGAGCAGTACTTC.

The V call is TRBV28, the J call TRBJ2-2; 7 positions match TRBD1. The length of the CDR3 is 15 residues. The V gene's germline CDR1 is MDHEN and CDR2 SYDVKM. The V segment lost 8 bases and the J segment 3 bases; nucleotides outside the gene matches: 9. The CDR3 DNA is TGTGCCAGCGCCTATCTCGACAGGGACACCGGGGAGCTGTTTTTT. Its protein product is CASAYLDRDTGELFF.

This chain uses TRBV6-1 with TRBJ1-5; possibly TRBD1 for D (5 bases). The germline V gene encodes CDR1 MNHNS and CDR2 SASEGT. Trimming took off 1 base at V and 2 bases at J, with 9 bases between the two ends. The CDR3 runs to 15 residues. The CDR3 protein is CASSEGGWGNQPQHF. Written as DNA, the CDR3 is TGTGCCAGCAGTGAAGGGGGCTGGGGCAATCAGCCCCAGCATTTT.

This clone has only a few counts. The chain links TRBV27 to TRBJ1-2; weak D call: TRBD1 (5 bases). Germline values: CDR1 MNHEY, CDR2 SMNVEV (reference sequence). CDR3 length equals 13 residues. V was trimmed by 3 bases and J by 2 bases, leaving 7 bases between them. In nucleotides, the CDR3 is TGTGCCAGCAGTTTGGGGGGGAACTATGGCTACACCTTC. Its translation is CASSLGGNYGYTF.

The chain is built from TRBV4-1 and TRBJ2-2, with TRBD1 matching over 7 bases. J lost 4 bases, V lost 0 bases, and 11 bases had no gene match. Germline V gene sequence: CDR1 MGHRA, CDR2 YSYEKL. This CDR3 has 18 amino acids. The CDR3 spells CASSQEPGQAMVTGELFF. In DNA form, the CDR3 reads TGCGCCAGCAGCCAAGAACCCGGACAGGCGATGGTCACCGGGGAGCTGTTTTTT.

CDR3 nucleotides: TGTGCCAGCAGCTTGGAGCCCGTGAACACTGAAGCTTTCTTT. Protein: CASSLEPVNTEAFF. The chain is built from TRBV5-4 and TRBJ1-1; D gene unclear. The CDR3 covers 14 residues. From germline, CDR1 is SGHNT and CDR2 YYREEE (reference sequence). Between the trimmed V and J ends, which lost 0 bases and 0 bases, there was a span of 6 bases.

The genes are TRBV19 and TRBJ2-1, with D possibly being TRBD2 (5 bases). The CDR3 contains 13 residues. With 1 base removed from V and 9 bases from J, the gap between germline ends came to 10 bases. The germline gives CDR1 LNHDA, CDR2 SQIVND (reference sequence). The CDR3 DNA reads as TGTGCCAGTAGTATAGTGCCGGGGAGTGAGCAGTTCTTC. Amino acid sequence: CASSIVPGSEQFF.

The chain uses TRBV9 and TRBJ2-3; 8 bases agree with TRBD2. The junction had 5 bases not matched to a gene; V was cut back by 4 bases and J by 1 base. CDR3 length: 15 residues. The germline CDR1 and CDR2 sequences are SGDLS and YYNGEE. CDR3: CASSPGGLGTDTQYF. The CDR3 DNA reads TGTGCCAGCAGCCCGGGGGGGTTAGGCACAGATACGCAGTATTTT.

The CDR3 reads CASSLPLDSPNTGELFF. The DNA of the CDR3 is TGTGCCAGCAGCTTACCCCTGGACAGCCCGAACACCGGGGAGCTGTTTTTT. The V and J genes are TRBV7-6 and TRBJ2-2; D is possibly TRBD1 (6 bases). CDR3 length equals 17 residues. Trimming stripped 2 bases from V and 0 bases from J, with 13 bases between. Looked up from germline, CDR1 is SGHVS and CDR2 is FNYEAQ.

This sequence joins TRBV5-1 and TRBJ1-2, with TRBD1 as a possible D gene (6 bases). Germline CDR1 SGHRS, CDR2 YFSETQ. The V end lost 4 bases, the J end lost 7 bases, and 14 bases lay between the germline ends. There are 13 residues in the CDR3. CDR3 sequence (DNA): TGCGCCAGCAGCACGGCAGGGGATTTTGGCTACACCTTC. Translation: CASSTAGDFGYTF.

This chain's CDR3 is CASSDPGQPQHF. DNA for the CDR3: TGTGCCAGCAGTGACCCGGGGCAGCCCCAGCATTTT. The rearrangement links TRBV27 to TRBJ1-5; no clear D gene. The germline V and J ends were trimmed by 5 bases and 7 bases, with 9 bases remaining between them. This CDR3 comprises 12 residues. Germline CDR1 MNHEY, CDR2 SMNVEV (reference sequence).

The rearrangement joins TRBV4-1 to TRBJ2-1, with unresolved D. There are 13 residues in the CDR3. V gave up 1 base and J gave up 9 bases, with 10 bases separating them. Germline V gene sequence: CDR1 MGHRA, CDR2 YSYEKL. The CDR3 DNA reads as TGCGCCAGCAGCCAAGTTTCTTTTTTTGAGCAGTTCTTC. It is translated as CASSQVSFFEQFF.

The gene calls are TRBV7-2 and TRBJ2-5; the D is unclear. The V and J ends lost 1 base and 1 base respectively, with 7 bases between them. This CDR3 has 14 residues. CDR1 and CDR2 from the germline V gene are SGHTA and FQGNSA. Written as DNA, the CDR3 is TGTGCCAGCAGCTTAGAGTCGGGCCAAGAGACCCAGTACTTC. It translates to CASSLESGQETQYF.

The chain couples TRBV28 to TRBJ2-1; tentatively, D is TRBD2 (6 bases). CDR3 length: 13 amino acids. Trimming left V 4 bases short and J 10 bases short, with 14 bases between. CDR1 and CDR2 from the germline V gene are MDHEN and SYDVKM. The CDR3 loop reads CASSSTNGGEQFF. In DNA, the CDR3 is TGTGCCAGCAGTTCTACAAATGGGGGGGAGCAGTTCTTC. Variable domain in full (rest from reference TRBV28 and TRBJ2-1): DVKVTQSSRYLVKRTGEKVFLECVQDMDHENMFWYRQDPGLGLRLIYFSYDVKMKEKGDIPEGYSVSREKKERFSLILESASTNQTSMYLCASSSTNGGEQFFGPGTRLTVL.

This clone was found a few times. This chain connects TRBV10-2 to TRBJ2-3, with 7 bases identical to TRBD1. Trimming removed 6 bases from V and 5 bases from J; junction bases left unmatched: 14. The CDR3 runs 16 residues. Germline lookup yields CDR1 WSHSY and CDR2 SAAADI. CDR3 sequence: CASRGRQGSSGDTQYF. The CDR3 coding sequence is TGCGCCAGCAGAGGTAGACAGGGATCTTCGGGAGATACGCAGTATTTT.

This clone was found once. The chain uses TRBV21-1 and TRBJ1-4. TRBV21-1 corresponds to a pseudogene. This CDR3 has 17 amino acids. The CDR3 nucleotides read TGTGCCAGCACCAATTGGACTTCCGGAAGGGCGAGTGAAAAACTGTTTTTT. Translated: CASTNWTSGRASEKLFF.

Regarding this clone: Other DNA sequences from this sample encode an identical CDR3 as well. This chain links TRBV7-9 with TRBJ2-3, with a tentative D call TRBD1 (5 bases). V lost 4 bases to trimming and J lost 3 bases, with 5 bases between them. CDR1 and CDR2 from the germline V gene are SEHNR and FQNEAQ (reference sequence). This CDR3 region has 12 residues. CDR3 coding DNA: TGTGCCAGCAGCTCAGGGACAGATACGCAGTATTTT. This encodes CASSSGTDTQYF. The full variable domain, with the rest looked up from reference TRBV7-9 and TRBJ2-3, is DTGVSQNPRHKITKRGQNVTFRCDPISEHNRLYWYRQTLGQGPEFLTYFQNEAQLEKSRLLSDRFSAERPKGSFSTLEIQRTEQGDSAMYLCASSSGTDTQYFGPGTRLTVL.

In regard to this clone: Distinct nucleotide sequences in the sample also encode this CDR3. CDR3 residues: CASSQLYEQYF. The CDR3 nucleotides are TGTGCCAGCAGCCAACTTTACGAGCAGTACTTC. The genes are TRBV14 and TRBJ2-7; no firm D call. CDR1 SGHDN and CDR2 FVKESK come from the germline V gene. Between the trimmed V and J ends, which lost 2 bases and 4 bases, there was a span of 3 bases. This CDR3 contains 11 residues.